This TCR beta chain was sequenced for a study of T cells in Graves' hyperthyroidism and ophthalmopathy. This clonotype was picked up many times. The germline V gene has CDR1 MNHEY and CDR2 SVGAGI. The CDR3 consists of 14 residues. V was cut by 1 base and J by 5 bases, with 11 bases left in between. TCR beta CDR3 sequences were amplified from RNA transcripts. TCR CDR3 underwent first-round RT-PCR with the HTBI primer set. TCRdb ran MiXCR on the multiplex PCR reads and lists one entry per CDR3 protein. The sample yields roughly 420,000 distinct CDR3 sequences, around 16% seen once. The receptor was derived from a woman younger than 30 with Graves' hyperthyroidism. The specimen sequenced was blood. V and J are TRBV6-5 and TRBJ2-5, with D possibly being TRBD1 (6 bases). As DNA, the CDR3 is TGTGCCAGCAGTTACTACAGGGTAGAGGAGACCCAGTACTTC. Its protein product is CASSYYRVEETQYF.